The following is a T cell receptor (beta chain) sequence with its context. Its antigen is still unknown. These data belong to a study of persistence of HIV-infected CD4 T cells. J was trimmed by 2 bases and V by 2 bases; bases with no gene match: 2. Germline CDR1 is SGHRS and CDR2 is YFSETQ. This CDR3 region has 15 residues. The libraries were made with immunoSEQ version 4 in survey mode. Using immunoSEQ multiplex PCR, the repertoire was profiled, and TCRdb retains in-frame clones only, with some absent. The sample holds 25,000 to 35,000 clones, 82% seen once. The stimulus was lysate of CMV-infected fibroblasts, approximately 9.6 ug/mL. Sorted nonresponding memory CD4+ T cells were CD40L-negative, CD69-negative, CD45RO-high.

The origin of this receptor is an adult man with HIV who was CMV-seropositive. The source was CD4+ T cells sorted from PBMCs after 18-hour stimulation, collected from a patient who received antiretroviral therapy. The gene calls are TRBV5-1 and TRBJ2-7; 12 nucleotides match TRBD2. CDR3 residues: CASSLRLAGAYEQYF. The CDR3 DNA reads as TGCGCCAGCAGCTTACGACTAGCGGGAGCCTACGAGCAGTACTTC. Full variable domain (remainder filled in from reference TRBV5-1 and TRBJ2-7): KAGVTQTPRYLIKTRGQQVTLSCSPISGHRSVSWYQQTPGQGLQFLFEYFSETQRNKGNFPGRFSGRQFSNSRSEMNVSTLELGDSALYLCASSLRLAGAYEQYFGPGTRLTVT.